A selection of T cell receptor beta chains follows, all from one sample in a study of shared clonotypes between healthy human individuals. The protocol was immunoSEQ multiplex PCR, while the TCRdb copy is restricted to in-frame clones and leaves out a portion. Of 2 million to 3 million clones listed, under 95% are singletons. The specimen was naive CD4+ T cells from PBMCs. These receptors were obtained from a man aged 18 to 30 in good health. Some clones in this sample may be carry-over from other donors' samples. Both conserved end residues are part of each CDR3. D genes are given only for firm matches. Only some rows state a clone size, as once, few, many or a class for expanded clones.

>NA|TRBJ2-5|NA|TRBV5-5
CASSFTGRGRGETQYF
TGTGCCAGCAGCTTCACTGGGCGCGGGCGGGGTGAGACCCAGTACTTC
>NA|TRBJ1-2|NA|TRBV9
CASSSKRGPADYGYTF
TGTGCCAGCAGCTCCAAGAGGGGACCTGCGGACTATGGCTACACCTTC
>TRBD1|TRBJ1-2|few|TRBV27
CASSPRTGGLYGYTF
TGTGCCAGCAGTCCGCGGACAGGGGGGCTCTATGGCTACACCTTC
>TRBD1|TRBJ2-1|once|TRBV7-2
CASSPEGAIYNEQFF
TGTGCCAGCAGCCCCGAGGGGGCAATCTACAATGAGCAGTTCTTC
>NA|TRBJ1-5|NA|TRBV27
CASSLLPYRDSNQPQHF
TGTGCCAGCAGTTTATTACCCTACCGGGATAGCAATCAGCCCCAGCATTTT
>NA|TRBJ2-3|once|TRBV15
CATSRGGHPSTDTQYF
TGTGCCACCAGCAGAGGGGGCCACCCTAGCACAGATACGCAGTATTTT
>NA|TRBJ2-2|NA|TRBV5-4
CASSGPPQGVPNTGELFF
TGTGCCAGCAGCGGACCGCCACAGGGTGTCCCTAACACCGGGGAGCTGTTTTTT
>NA|TRBJ2-7|NA|TRBV4-3
CASSQSWAAGEQYF
TGCGCCAGCAGCCAATCGTGGGCCGCCGGCGAGCAGTACTTC
>NA|TRBJ2-6|NA|TRBV9
CASSTAGSGANVLTF
TGTGCCAGCAGCACTGCAGGCTCTGGGGCCAACGTCCTGACTTTC
>TRBD1|TRBJ2-7|NA|TRBV5-1
CASSPDRGSGEQYF
TGCGCCAGCAGCCCGGACAGGGGGTCGGGCGAGCAGTACTTC
>TRBD1|TRBJ1-4|once|TRBV7-2
CASSRGSGTGINEKLFF
TGTGCCAGCAGCCGAGGTTCCGGGACAGGGATTAATGAAAAACTGTTTTTT
>TRBD1|TRBJ2-7|NA|TRBV2
CASRATGVGDEQYF
TGTGCCAGCAGGGCGACAGGGGTAGGCGACGAGCAGTACTTC
>TRBD1|TRBJ1-5|NA|TRBV30
CAWEGQGGNQPQHF
TGTGCCTGGGAAGGACAGGGGGGGAATCAGCCCCAGCATTTT
>TRBD2|TRBJ2-5|NA|TRBV13
CASSLGALSGSSETQYF
TGTGCCAGCAGCTTGGGGGCACTTAGCGGGAGCTCAGAGACCCAGTACTTC
>TRBD2|TRBJ2-7|NA|TRBV5-4
CASSDGTSASYEQYF
TGTGCCAGCAGCGACGGGACTAGCGCCTCCTACGAGCAGTACTTC
>NA|TRBJ1-5|NA|TRBV9
CASSVVPNVYRSNQPQHF
TGTGCCAGCAGCGTTGTACCGAACGTTTACAGGAGCAATCAGCCCCAGCATTTT
>TRBD1|TRBJ2-3|NA|TRBV6-4
CASSGGRGPHHF
TGTGCCAGCAGTGGAGGTAGGGGGCCCCACCATTTT
>NA|TRBJ2-7|NA|TRBV30
CAWSYPPVYEQYF
TGTGCCTGGAGTTACCCGCCCGTCTACGAGCAGTACTTC